This T cell receptor (beta chain) was identified in a study of T cells expressing NK-cell markers. Study-wide context: Cells sorted as CD3+CD56+NKG2C+, CD3+CD56+NKG2C- and CD3+CD56-NKG2C+ T cells supplied the TCR beta repertoires.

In germline, CDR1 is SGHKS, CDR2 YYEKEE (reference sequence). The CDR3 totals 16 residues. Researchers built TCR beta cDNA using 5'RACE template switching with UMIs. TCRdb reprocessed the 5' RACE reads and keeps a single row for each CDR3 protein, giving no DNA. Its listing shows some 450,000 distinct CDR3 sequences. The TCR originated in a woman aged 18 to 69 in good health. Sequencing input: blood T cells: a sorted CD56 or NKG2C T cell subset, CD4+ or CD8+ T cells, or bulk PBMC T cells (not recorded which). The J gene is TRBJ2-1, the V gene TRBV5-5; there is no DNA to check the TCRdb D call of TRBD2. This CDR3 is CASSETALSSYNEQFF.